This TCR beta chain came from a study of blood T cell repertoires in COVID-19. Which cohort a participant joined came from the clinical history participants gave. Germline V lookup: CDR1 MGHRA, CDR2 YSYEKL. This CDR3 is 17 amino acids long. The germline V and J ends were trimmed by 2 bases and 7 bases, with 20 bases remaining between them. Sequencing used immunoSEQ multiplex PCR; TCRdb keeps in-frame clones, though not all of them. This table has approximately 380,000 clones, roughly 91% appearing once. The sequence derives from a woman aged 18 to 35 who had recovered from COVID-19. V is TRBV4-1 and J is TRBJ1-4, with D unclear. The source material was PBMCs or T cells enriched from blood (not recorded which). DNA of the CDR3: TGCGCCAGCAGCCAACCCTATACCGGGAGCGTTAGTGAAAAACTGTTTTTT. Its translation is CASSQPYTGSVSEKLFF.